This T cell receptor beta chain is drawn from a study of cytomegalovirus exposure and HLA in healthy donors. Primers for the PCR totalled 60 Vbeta and 13 Jbeta. TCRdb's table, derived via immunoSEQ multiplex PCR, lists solely in-frame clones and lacks some. The sample contains under 200,000 clones, around 83% of which appear only once. The CDR3 runs 10 residues. V dropped 8 bases and J dropped 7 bases, with 6 bases sitting between them. Germline V gene data show CDR1 as MDHEN and CDR2 as SYDVKM. The source of this sequence is a man aged 35-49 years in good health and CMV-seropositive. The sample was PBMCs. The chain carries TRBV28 and TRBJ2-1, with D unresolved. The CDR3 loop is CASAENEQFF. In DNA, the CDR3 is TGTGCCAGCGCGGAGAATGAGCAGTTCTTC.